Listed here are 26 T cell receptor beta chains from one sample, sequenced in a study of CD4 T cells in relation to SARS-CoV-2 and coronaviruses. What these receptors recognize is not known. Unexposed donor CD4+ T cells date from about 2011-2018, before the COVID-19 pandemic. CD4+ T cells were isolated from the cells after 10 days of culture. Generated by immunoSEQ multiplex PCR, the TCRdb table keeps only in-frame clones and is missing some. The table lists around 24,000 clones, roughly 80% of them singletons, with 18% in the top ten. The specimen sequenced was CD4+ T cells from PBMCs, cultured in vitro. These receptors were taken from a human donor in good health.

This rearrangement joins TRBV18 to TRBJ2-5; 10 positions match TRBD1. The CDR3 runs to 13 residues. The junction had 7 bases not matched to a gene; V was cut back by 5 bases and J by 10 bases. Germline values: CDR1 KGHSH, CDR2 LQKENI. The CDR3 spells CASSSPGQGIQYF. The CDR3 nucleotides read TGTGCCAGCTCATCGCCGGGACAGGGGATCCAGTACTTC.

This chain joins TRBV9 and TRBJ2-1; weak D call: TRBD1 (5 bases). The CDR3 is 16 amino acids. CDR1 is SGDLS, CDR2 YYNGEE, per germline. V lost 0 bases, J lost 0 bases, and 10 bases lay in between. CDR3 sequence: CASSVEGRGSYNEQFF. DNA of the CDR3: TGTGCCAGCAGCGTAGAGGGGCGCGGCTCCTACAATGAGCAGTTCTTC.

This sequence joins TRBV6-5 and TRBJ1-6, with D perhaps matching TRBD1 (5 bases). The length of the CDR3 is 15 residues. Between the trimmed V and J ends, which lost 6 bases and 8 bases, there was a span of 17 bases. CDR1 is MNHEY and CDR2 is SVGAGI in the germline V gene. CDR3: CASSPQVGGHSPLHF. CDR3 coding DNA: TGTGCCAGCAGCCCCCAGGTCGGGGGACATTCACCCCTCCACTTT.

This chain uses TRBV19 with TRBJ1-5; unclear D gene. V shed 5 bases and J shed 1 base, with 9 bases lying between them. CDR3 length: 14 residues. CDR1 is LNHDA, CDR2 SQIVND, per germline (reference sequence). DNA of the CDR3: TGTGCCAGTAGTCTGGCAGAAAGCAATCAGCCCCAGCATTTT. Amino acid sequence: CASSLAESNQPQHF.

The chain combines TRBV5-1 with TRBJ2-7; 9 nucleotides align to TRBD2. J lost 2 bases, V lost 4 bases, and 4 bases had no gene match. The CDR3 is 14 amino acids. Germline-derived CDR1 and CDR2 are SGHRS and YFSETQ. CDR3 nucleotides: TGCGCCAGCAGCCCCGGGACTAGCACCTACGAGCAGTACTTC. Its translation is CASSPGTSTYEQYF.

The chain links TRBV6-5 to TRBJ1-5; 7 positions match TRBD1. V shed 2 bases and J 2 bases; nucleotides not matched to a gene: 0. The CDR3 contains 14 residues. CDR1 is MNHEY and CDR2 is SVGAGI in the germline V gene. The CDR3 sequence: CASSYDRGNQPQHF. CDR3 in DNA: TGTGCCAGCAGTTACGACAGGGGCAATCAGCCCCAGCATTTT.

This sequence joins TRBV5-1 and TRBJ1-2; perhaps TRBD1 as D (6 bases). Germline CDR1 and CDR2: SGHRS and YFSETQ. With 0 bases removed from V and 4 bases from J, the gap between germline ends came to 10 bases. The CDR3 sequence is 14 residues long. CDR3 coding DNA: TGCGCCAGCAGCTTGGATGGGGGGGCCTATGGCTACACCTTC. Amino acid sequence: CASSLDGGAYGYTF.

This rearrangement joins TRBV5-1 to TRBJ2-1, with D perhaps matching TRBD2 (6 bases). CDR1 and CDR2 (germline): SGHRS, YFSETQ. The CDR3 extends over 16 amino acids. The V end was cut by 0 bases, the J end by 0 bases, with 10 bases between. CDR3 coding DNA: TGCGCCAGCAGCTTGGGTCTAGCGTACTCCTACAATGAGCAGTTCTTC. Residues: CASSLGLAYSYNEQFF.

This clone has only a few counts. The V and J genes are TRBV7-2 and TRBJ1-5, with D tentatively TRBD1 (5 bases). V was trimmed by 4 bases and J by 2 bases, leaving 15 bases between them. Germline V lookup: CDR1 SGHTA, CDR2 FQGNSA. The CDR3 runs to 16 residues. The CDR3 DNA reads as TGTGCCAGCAGCTCCTCGGCGGGGCCTCGCAATCAGCCCCAGCATTTT. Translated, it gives CASSSSAGPRNQPQHF. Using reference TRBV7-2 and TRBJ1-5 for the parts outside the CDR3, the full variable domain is GAGVSQSPSNKVTEKGKDVELRCDPISGHTALYWYRQSLGQGLEFLIYFQGNSAPDKSGLPSDRFSAERTGGSVSTLTIQRTQQEDSAVYLCASSSSAGPRNQPQHFGDGTRLSIL.

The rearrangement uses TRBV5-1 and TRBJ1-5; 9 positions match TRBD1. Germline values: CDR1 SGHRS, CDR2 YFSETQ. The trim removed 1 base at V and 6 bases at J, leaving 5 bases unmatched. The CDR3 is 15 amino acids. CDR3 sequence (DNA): TGCGCCAGCAGCTTGCTAGGACAGGGGAGTCAGCCCCAGCATTTT. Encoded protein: CASSLLGQGSQPQHF.

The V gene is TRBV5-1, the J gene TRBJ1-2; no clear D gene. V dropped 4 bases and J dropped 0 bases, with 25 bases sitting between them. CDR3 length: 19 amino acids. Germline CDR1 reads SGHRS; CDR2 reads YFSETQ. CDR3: CASSPTGRGGGGSNYGYTF. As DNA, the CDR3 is TGCGCCAGCAGCCCAACCGGGCGGGGAGGAGGTGGTTCTAACTATGGCTACACCTTC.

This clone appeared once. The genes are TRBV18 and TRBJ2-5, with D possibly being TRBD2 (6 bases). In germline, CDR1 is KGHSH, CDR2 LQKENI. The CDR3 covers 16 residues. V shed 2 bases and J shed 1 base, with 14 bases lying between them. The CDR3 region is CASSPGWAGSQETQYF. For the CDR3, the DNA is TGTGCCAGCTCACCAGGATGGGCGGGGAGCCAAGAGACCCAGTACTTC.

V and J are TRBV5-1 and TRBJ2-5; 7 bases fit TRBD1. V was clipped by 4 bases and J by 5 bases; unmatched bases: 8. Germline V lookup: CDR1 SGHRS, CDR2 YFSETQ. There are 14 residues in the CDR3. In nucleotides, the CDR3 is TGCGCCAGCAGCCCGACAGGGACGGGGGAGACCCAGTACTTC. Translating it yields CASSPTGTGETQYF.

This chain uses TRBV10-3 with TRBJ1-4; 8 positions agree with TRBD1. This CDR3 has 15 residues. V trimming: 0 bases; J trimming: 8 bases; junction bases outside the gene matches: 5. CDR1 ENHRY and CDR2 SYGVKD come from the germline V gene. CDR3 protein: CAISESDRAEEKLFF. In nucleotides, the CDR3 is TGTGCCATCAGTGAGTCGGACAGGGCTGAGGAAAAACTGTTTTTT.

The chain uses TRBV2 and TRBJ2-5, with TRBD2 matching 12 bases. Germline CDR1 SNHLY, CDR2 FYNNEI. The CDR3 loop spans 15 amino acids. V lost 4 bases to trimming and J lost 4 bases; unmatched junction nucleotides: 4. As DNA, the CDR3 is TGTGCCAGCAGTGGACTAGCGGGGGTTGGAGAGACCCAGTACTTC. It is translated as CASSGLAGVGETQYF.

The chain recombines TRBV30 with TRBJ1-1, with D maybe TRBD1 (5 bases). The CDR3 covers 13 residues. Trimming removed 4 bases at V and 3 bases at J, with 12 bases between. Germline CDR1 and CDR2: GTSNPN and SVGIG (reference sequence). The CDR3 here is CAWTGTRDTEAFF. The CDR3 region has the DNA TGTGCCTGGACAGGGACTCGTGACACTGAAGCTTTCTTT.

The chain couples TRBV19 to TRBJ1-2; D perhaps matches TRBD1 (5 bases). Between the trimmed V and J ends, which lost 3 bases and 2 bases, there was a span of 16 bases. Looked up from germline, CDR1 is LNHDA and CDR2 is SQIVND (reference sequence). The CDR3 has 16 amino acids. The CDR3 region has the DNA TGTGCCAGTAGTATCAGCCCCGACAGCGCGAACTATGGCTACACCTTC. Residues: CASSISPDSANYGYTF.

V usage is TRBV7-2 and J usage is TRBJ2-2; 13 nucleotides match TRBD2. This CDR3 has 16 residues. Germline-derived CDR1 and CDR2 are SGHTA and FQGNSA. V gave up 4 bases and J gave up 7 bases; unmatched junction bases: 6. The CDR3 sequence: CASSYRTSGSIGELFF. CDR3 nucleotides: TGTGCCAGCAGCTACCGGACTAGCGGGAGCATCGGGGAGCTGTTTTTT.

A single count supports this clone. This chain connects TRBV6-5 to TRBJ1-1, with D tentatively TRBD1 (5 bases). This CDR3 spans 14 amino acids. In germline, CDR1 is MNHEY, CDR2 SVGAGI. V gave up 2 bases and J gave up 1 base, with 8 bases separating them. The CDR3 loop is CASSYVRGNTEAFF. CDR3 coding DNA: TGTGCCAGCAGTTACGTTAGGGGGAACACTGAAGCTTTCTTT.

CDR3 region: CASSYYPAIDTQYF. CDR3 sequence (DNA): TGTGCCAGCAGTTACTATCCGGCAATAGATACGCAGTATTTT. J is TRBJ2-3 and V is TRBV6-5; D unclear. Germline V lookup: CDR1 MNHEY, CDR2 SVGAGI. Trimming stripped 1 base from V and 5 bases from J, with 10 bases between. CDR3 length equals 14 residues.

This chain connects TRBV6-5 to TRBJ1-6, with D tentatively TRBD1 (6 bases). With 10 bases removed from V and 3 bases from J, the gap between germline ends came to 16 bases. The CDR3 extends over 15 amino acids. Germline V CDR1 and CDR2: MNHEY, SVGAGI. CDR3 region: CATRFGQNYNSPLHF. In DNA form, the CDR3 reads TGTGCCACCAGATTCGGACAGAACTATAATTCACCCCTCCACTTT.

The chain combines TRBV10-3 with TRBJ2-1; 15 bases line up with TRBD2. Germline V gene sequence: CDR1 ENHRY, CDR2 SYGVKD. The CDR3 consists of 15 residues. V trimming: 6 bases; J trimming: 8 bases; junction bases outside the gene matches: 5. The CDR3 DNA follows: TGTGCCATCAGCGGGACTAGCGGGAGGAACGATGAGCAGTTCTTC. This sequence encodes CAISGTSGRNDEQFF.

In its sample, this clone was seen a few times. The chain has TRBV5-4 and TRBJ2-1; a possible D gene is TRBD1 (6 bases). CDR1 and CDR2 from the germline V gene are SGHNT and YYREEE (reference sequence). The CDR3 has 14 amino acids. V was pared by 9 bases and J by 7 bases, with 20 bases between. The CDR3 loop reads CATASGGRLNEQFF. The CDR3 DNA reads TGTGCCACCGCGTCTGGGGGCCGTCTTAATGAGCAGTTCTTC.

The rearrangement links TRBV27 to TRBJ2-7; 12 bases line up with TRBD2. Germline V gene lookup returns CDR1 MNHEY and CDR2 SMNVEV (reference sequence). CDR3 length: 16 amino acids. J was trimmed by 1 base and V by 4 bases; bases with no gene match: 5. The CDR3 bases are TGTGCCAGCAGTTCCCTAGCGGGAGGGAGGTCCTACGAGCAGTACTTC. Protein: CASSSLAGGRSYEQYF.

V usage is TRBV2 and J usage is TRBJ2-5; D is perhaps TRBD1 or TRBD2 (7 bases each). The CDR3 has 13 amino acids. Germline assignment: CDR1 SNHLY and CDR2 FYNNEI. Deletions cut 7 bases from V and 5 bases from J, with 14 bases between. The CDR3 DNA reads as TGTGCCAGCACTCGTCAGGGGGGGGAGACCCAGTACTTC. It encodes CASTRQGGETQYF.

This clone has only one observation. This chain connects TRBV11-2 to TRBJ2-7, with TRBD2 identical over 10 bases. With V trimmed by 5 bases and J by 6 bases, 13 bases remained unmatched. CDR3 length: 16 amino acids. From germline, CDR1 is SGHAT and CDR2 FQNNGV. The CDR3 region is CASSRGEAGGFSEQYF. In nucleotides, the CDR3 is TGTGCCAGCAGCCGAGGTGAAGCGGGAGGGTTCAGCGAGCAGTACTTC.